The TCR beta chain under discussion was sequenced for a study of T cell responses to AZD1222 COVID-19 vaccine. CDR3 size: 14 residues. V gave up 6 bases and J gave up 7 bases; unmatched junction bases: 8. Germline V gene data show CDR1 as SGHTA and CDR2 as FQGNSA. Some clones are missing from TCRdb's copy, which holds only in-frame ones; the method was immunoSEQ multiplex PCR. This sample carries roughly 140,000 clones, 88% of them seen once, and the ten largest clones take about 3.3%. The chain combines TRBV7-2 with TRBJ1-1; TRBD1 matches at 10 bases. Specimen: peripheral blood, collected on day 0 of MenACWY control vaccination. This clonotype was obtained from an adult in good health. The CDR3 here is CASSQNGDRGEAFF. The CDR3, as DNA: TGTGCCAGCAGTCAGAACGGGGACAGGGGTGAAGCTTTCTTT. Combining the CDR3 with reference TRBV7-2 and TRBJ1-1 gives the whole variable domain GAGVSQSPSNKVTEKGKDVELRCDPISGHTALYWYRQSLGQGLEFLIYFQGNSAPDKSGLPSDRFSAERTGGSVSTLTIQRTQQEDSAVYLCASSQNGDRGEAFFGQGTRLTVV.